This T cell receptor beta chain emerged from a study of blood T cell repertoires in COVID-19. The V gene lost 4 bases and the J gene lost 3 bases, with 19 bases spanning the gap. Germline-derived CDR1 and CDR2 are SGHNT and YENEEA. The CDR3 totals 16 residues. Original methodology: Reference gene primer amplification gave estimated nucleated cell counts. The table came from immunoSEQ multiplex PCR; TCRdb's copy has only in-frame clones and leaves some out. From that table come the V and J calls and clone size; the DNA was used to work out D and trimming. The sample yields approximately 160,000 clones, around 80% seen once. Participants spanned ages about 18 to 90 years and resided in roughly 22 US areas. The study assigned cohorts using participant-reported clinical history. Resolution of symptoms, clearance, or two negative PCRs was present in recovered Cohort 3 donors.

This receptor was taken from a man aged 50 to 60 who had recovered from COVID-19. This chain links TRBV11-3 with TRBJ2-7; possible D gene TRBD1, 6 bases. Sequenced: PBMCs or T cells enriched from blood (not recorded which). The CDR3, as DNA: TGTGCCAGCAGCTCACAAACCCGAGGACAGATCTACGAGCAGTACTTC. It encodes CASSSQTRGQIYEQYF.